A single T cell receptor (beta chain) is shown here with its context. Its antigen is not known. Sequencing of TCRbeta CDR3 at survey depth gave sequences and template counts. Some clones are missing from TCRdb's copy, which holds only in-frame ones; the method was immunoSEQ multiplex PCR. The data contain roughly 6,000 clones, 55% to 65% of them singletons. The data belong to a study of tissue T cells after allogeneic stem cell transplantation. Broader study findings: Sampling depth was limited, and the cohort was small and clinically varied. Anatomically similar tissues had similar TCR repertoires within each patient. Tissue-detected TCR repertoire was only partly captured by blood and spleen T cells.

The sequenced sample was duodenum tissue, obtained at autopsy. This receptor was identified in a woman aged 18 to 49 with breast cancer.

CDR3 loop: CASSLWGSGSYEQYF. The CDR3 DNA reads TGTGCCAGCAGTTTATGGGGTAGCGGGAGCTACGAGCAGTACTTC. The chain combines TRBV28 with TRBJ2-7; 9 bases match TRBD2. V shed 0 bases and J 3 bases; nucleotides not matched to a gene: 3. CDR1 is MDHEN and CDR2 is SYDVKM in the germline V gene. The CDR3 covers 15 residues.